This T cell receptor beta chain was obtained from a study of a mutant IDH1 vaccine in newly diagnosed glioma. For the study at large: Radiotherapy alone preceded vaccination by 4-6 weeks; alternatively, vaccination started with temozolomide cycles. Of treated patients, around 60% were men and approximately 40% women, averaging roughly 37 years.

Notes on this clone: Its antigen remains unknown.

Only in-frame clones appear in the TCRdb table, and some are missing; sequencing was by immunoSEQ multiplex PCR. The sample includes about 72,000 clones, about 80% of them seen just once. Stated time point: week 23, last vaccination. Vaccination comprised doses that each held 300 ug of mutant IDH1 20-mer peptide, plus topical imiquimod. New WHO grade 3 or 4 IDH1-mutant, ATRX-lost astrocytomas were present in all donors. Trimming removed 4 bases from V and 3 bases from J, with 15 bases in between. The CDR3 is 16 residues long. Germline assignment: CDR1 MGHRA and CDR2 YSYEKL. This clonotype was sampled from a man younger than 35 with glioma. V usage is TRBV4-1 and J usage is TRBJ1-4, with D maybe TRBD1 (5 bases). The sample was PBMCs, taken from a glioma patient whose treatment included an IDH1 peptide vaccine. In DNA, the CDR3 is TGCGCCAGCAGCCGGCCCGGGGGAGGGTCTAATGAAAAACTGTTTTTT. The encoded protein is CASSRPGGGSNEKLFF.